This T cell receptor beta chain was observed in a study of OX40 agonist ivuxolimab in advanced cancers. TCRdb's table, derived via immunoSEQ multiplex PCR, lists solely in-frame clones and lacks some. The data contain tens of thousands of clones, roughly nine tenths of them seen just once; the ten biggest clones take up 0.3% to 0.4%. Germline V lookup: CDR1 LGHNA, CDR2 YNFKEQ. The length of the CDR3 is 15 residues. The ends lost 1 base at V and 4 bases at J; junction bases unmatched: 5. The starting material was CD4+ or CD8+ T cells sorted from blood, obtained in a trial of the OX40 agonist ivuxolimab. This chain uses TRBV4-2 with TRBJ2-7; 9 bases fit TRBD1. This TCR came from an adult with an advanced solid tumor such as melanoma, head and neck, liver or kidney cancer. The CDR3 region has the DNA TGTGCCAGCAGCCAAGGACAGGGGGGCGATTACGAGCAGTACTTC. As protein: CASSQGQGGDYEQYF.